This T cell receptor beta chain was sequenced during a study of response to subunit inactivated influenza vaccine. Germline assignment: CDR1 SGHTA and CDR2 FQGNSA. Trimming shortened V by 0 bases and J by 8 bases, and 10 bases separated the two germline ends. This CDR3 is 13 amino acids long. TCRdb reprocessed the RT-PCR reads with MiXCR, giving one entry per CDR3 protein. The table includes 500,000 to 550,000 distinct CDR3 sequences, 7.6% detected once. General study findings and limits: Authors suggested few new T cells are recruited by each seasonal influenza vaccination.

In this sample, this clonotype turned up a few times. The antigen is undetermined. The sample in question was PBMCs from blood, obtained roughly 24 months after vaccination. The source of this sequence is a man aged 50 to 69 who received an inactivated influenza vaccine. The chain couples TRBV7-2 to TRBJ1-2, with D possibly TRBD1 on 5 matching bases. As DNA, the CDR3 is TGTGCCAGCAGCTTAGCCGGGACGTGGGGCTACACCTTC. It specifies CASSLAGTWGYTF.